The 5 T cell receptor beta chains presented below share a single source sample, sequenced in a study of technical replicates of blood from a few donors. Some clones are missing from TCRdb's copy, which holds only in-frame ones; the method was immunoSEQ multiplex PCR. The sample contains more than 75,000 clones, about 95% of which appear only once. The sequenced sample was T cells isolated from PBMCs. The receptors shown here come from a human donor in good health.

V usage is TRBV7-9 and J usage is TRBJ2-6; the match to TRBD1 covers 7 bases. The CDR3 runs 17 residues. V dropped 5 bases and J dropped 1; count of bases not matched to a gene: 8. The V gene's germline CDR1 is SEHNR and CDR2 FQNEAQ (reference sequence). The CDR3, as DNA: TGTGCCAGCAGCCCCACAGGGGTTGGATCTGGGGCCAACGTCCTGACTTTC. Translated, it gives CASSPTGVGSGANVLTF. The full variable domain, completed using reference TRBV7-9 and TRBJ2-6, is DTGVSQNPRHKITKRGQNVTFRCDPISEHNRLYWYRQTLGQGPEFLTYFQNEAQLEKSRLLSDRFSAERPKGSFSTLEIQRTEQGDSAMYLCASSPTGVGSGANVLTFGAGSRLTVL.

V and J are TRBV5-1 and TRBJ1-4; 7 bases agree with TRBD1. Germline V gene lookup returns CDR1 SGHRS and CDR2 YFSETQ. V lost 1 base, J lost 7 bases, and 4 bases stayed unmatched. The CDR3 has 14 amino acids. CDR3 nucleotides: TGCGCCAGCAGCTTGACAGGGGTGGGTGAAAAACTGTTTTTT. Protein sequence: CASSLTGVGEKLFF. The full variable domain, rest sourced from reference TRBV5-1 and TRBJ1-4, is KAGVTQTPRYLIKTRGQQVTLSCSPISGHRSVSWYQQTPGQGLQFLFEYFSETQRNKGNFPGRFSGRQFSNSRSEMNVSTLELGDSALYLCASSLTGVGEKLFFGSGTQLSVL.

This chain uses TRBV7-9 with TRBJ1-1; no clear D. Germline CDR1 reads SEHNR; CDR2 reads FQNEAQ (reference sequence). This CDR3 has 12 residues. V was shortened by 3 bases and J by 4 bases, with 6 bases between the two germline ends. The CDR3 reads CASSFGITEAFF. DNA of the CDR3: TGTGCCAGCAGCTTCGGTATCACTGAAGCTTTCTTT.

The chain uses TRBV7-9 and TRBJ1-2; TRBD1 is a possible D gene (5 bases). Germline values: CDR1 SEHNR, CDR2 FQNEAQ (reference sequence). V was shortened by 7 bases and J by 6 bases, with 15 bases between the two germline ends. The CDR3 contains 13 residues. CDR3 amino acids: CASTPGLVDGYTF. The CDR3 DNA is TGTGCCAGCACCCCGGGACTGGTCGATGGCTACACCTTC. The variable domain in full, completed from reference TRBV7-9 and TRBJ1-2, reads DTGVSQNPRHKITKRGQNVTFRCDPISEHNRLYWYRQTLGQGPEFLTYFQNEAQLEKSRLLSDRFSAERPKGSFSTLEIQRTEQGDSAMYLCASTPGLVDGYTFGSGTRLTVV.

The rearrangement joins TRBV7-2 to TRBJ1-1; 10 nucleotides align to TRBD1. The CDR3 contains 16 residues. Germline V gene data show CDR1 as SGHTA and CDR2 as FQGNSA. V shed 2 bases, J shed 5 bases, and the junction held 8 bases outside the gene matches. In DNA form, the CDR3 reads TGTGCCAGCAGCTTACTTCCGACAGGGGGCTTTACTGAAGCTTTCTTT. It specifies CASSLLPTGGFTEAFF.